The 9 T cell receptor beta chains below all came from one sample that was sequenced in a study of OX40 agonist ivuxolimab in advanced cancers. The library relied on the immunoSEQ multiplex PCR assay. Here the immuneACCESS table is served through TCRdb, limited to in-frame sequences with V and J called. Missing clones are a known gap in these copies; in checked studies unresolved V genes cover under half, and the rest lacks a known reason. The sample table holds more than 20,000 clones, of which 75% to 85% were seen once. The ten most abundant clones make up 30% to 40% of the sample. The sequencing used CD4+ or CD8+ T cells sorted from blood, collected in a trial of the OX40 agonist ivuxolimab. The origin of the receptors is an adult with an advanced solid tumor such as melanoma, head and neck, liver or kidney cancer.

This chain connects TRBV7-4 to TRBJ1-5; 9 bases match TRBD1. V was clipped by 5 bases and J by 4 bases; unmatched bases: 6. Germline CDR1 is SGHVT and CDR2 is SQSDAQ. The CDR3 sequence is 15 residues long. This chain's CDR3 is CASSTGQGQNQPQHF. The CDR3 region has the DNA TGTGCCAGCAGCACGGGACAGGGACAAAATCAGCCCCAGCATTTT.

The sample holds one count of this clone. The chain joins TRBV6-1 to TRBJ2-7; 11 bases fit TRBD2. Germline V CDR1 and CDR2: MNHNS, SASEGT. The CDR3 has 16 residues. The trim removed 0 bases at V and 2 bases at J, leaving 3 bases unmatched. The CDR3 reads CASSEATSGNTYEQYF. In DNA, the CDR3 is TGTGCCAGCAGTGAAGCGACTAGCGGGAACACCTACGAGCAGTACTTC.

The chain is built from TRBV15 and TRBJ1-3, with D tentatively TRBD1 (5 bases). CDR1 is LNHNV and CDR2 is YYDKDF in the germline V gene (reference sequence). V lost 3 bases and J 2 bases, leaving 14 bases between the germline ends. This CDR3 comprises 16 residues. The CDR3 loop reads CATSRGTSFAGNTIYF. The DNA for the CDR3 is TGTGCCACCAGCAGGGGGACCTCGTTCGCTGGAAACACCATATATTTT.

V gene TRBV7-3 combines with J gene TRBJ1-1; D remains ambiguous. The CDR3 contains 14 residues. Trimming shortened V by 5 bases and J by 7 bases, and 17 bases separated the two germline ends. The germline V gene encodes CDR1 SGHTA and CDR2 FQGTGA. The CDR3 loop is CASSTLTLALEAFF. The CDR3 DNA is TGTGCCAGCAGCACATTGACACTAGCCCTTGAAGCTTTCTTT.

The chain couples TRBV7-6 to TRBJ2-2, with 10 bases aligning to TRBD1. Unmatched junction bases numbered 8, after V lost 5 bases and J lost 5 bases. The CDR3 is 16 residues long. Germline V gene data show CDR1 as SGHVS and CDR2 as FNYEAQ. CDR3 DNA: TGTGCCAGCAGCGGACGAGGGACAGGGGTTACCGGGGAGCTGTTTTTT. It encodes CASSGRGTGVTGELFF.

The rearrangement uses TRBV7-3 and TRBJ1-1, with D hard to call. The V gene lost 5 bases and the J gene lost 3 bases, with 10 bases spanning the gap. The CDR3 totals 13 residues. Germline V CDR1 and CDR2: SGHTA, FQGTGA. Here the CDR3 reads CASSMRVDTEAFF. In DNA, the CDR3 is TGTGCCAGCAGCATGAGGGTAGACACTGAAGCTTTCTTT.

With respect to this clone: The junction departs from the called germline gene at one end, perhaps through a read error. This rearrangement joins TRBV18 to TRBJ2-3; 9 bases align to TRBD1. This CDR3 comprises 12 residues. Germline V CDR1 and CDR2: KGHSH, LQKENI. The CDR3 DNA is TGTGCCAGCTCACCAGCAGGACAGGGGATTCATTTT. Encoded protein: CASSPAGQGIHF.

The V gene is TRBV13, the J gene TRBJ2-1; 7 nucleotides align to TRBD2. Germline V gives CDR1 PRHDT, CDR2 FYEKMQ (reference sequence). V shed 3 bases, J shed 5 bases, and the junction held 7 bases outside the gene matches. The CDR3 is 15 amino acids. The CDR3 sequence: CASSFKGLPHNEQFF. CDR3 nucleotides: TGTGCCAGCAGCTTCAAGGGACTACCCCACAATGAGCAGTTCTTC. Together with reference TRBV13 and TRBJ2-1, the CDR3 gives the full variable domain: AAGVIQSPRHLIKEKRETATLKCYPIPRHDTVYWYQQGPGQDPQFLISFYEKMQSDKGSIPDRFSAQQFSDYHSELNMSSLELGDSALYFCASSFKGLPHNEQFFGPGTRLTVL.

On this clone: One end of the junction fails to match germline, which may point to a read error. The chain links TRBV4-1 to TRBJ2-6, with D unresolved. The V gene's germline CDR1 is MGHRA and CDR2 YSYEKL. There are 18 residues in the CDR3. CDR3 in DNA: TGCGCCAGCAGCAGGAGTAGCAGAACCACAAAGTCGGGCCAACGTCCTGATTTC. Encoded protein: CASSRSSRTTKSGQRPDF.